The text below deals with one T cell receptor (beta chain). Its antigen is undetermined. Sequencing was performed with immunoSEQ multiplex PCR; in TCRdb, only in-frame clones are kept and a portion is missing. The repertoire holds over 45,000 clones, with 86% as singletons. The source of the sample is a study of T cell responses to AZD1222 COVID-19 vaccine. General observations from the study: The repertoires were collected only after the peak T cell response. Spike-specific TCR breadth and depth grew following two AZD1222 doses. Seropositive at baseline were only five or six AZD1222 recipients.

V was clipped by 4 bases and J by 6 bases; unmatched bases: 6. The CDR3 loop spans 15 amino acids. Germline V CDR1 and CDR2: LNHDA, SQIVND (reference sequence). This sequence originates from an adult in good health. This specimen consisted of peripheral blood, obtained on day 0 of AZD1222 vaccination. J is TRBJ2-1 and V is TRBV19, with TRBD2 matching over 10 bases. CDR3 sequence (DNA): TGTGCCAGTAGTACCCTAGCGGGAGATCTCAATGAGCAGTTCTTC. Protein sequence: CASSTLAGDLNEQFF.